The rows below give T cell receptor beta chains drawn from one sample of a study of T cells in Graves' hyperthyroidism and ophthalmopathy. TCRdb ran MiXCR on the multiplex PCR reads and lists one entry per CDR3 protein. The table has roughly 500,000 distinct CDR3 sequences, around 45% seen once. Sequenced: peripheral blood or thyroid tissue (not recorded which). Receptors originate from an adult woman with Graves' disease, either hyperthyroidism or ophthalmopathy (not recorded which). CDR3s include the opening cysteine and the closing phenylalanine or tryptophan. The D gene is left open where the match is weak. A clone size is listed for some rows: how often the clone was seen (once, few, many), or a class if it is expanded.

CDR3nt: TGTGCCAGCAGCTTAGCTGGGGAGCCAAAACTGTTTTTT
CDR3aa: CASSLAGEPKLFF
d_gene: NA
v_gene: TRBV7-9
abundance: NA
j_gene: TRBJ1-4

CDR3nt: TGTGCCAGCAGCTTGGGACGGCAGGGGAACACTGAAGCCTTCTTT
CDR3aa: CASSLGRQGNTEAFF
d_gene: NA
v_gene: TRBV7-2
abundance: NA
j_gene: TRBJ1-1

CDR3nt: TGTGCCAGCAACAGGGAATTTTCACCCCTCCACTTT
CDR3aa: CASNREFSPLHF
d_gene: NA
v_gene: TRBV27
abundance: NA
j_gene: TRBJ1-6

CDR3nt: TGTGCCAGCAGCCCATGGGTAGGGCAAGAGACCCAGTACTTC
CDR3aa: CASSPWVGQETQYF
d_gene: NA
v_gene: TRBV11-2
abundance: NA
j_gene: TRBJ2-5

CDR3nt: TGCGCCAGCTCCGGGGCGGAGACTGAAGCTTTCTTT
CDR3aa: CASSGAETEAFF
d_gene: NA
v_gene: TRBV5-1
abundance: NA
j_gene: TRBJ1-1

CDR3nt: TGTGCCAGCAGCTTAGTTGGGGGCATGAACACCGGGGAGCTGTTTTTT
CDR3aa: CASSLVGGMNTGELFF
d_gene: NA
v_gene: TRBV7-8
abundance: many
j_gene: TRBJ2-2

CDR3nt: TGTGCCAGCAGCTTAGGTTTCAGATCTGCTCAGCCCCAGCATTTT
CDR3aa: CASSLGFRSAQPQHF
d_gene: NA
v_gene: TRBV7-8
abundance: NA
j_gene: TRBJ1-5

CDR3nt: TGCGCCAGTCCCCAAACTGGGGGCGTCGAGGAGACCCAGTACTTC
CDR3aa: CASPQTGGVEETQYF
d_gene: NA
v_gene: TRBV5-1
abundance: NA
j_gene: TRBJ2-5

CDR3nt: TGTGCCAGCAGCCAAGGTCGTGGGGGATCCTACGAGCAGTACTTC
CDR3aa: CASSQGRGGSYEQYF
d_gene: NA
v_gene: TRBV11-2
abundance: many
j_gene: TRBJ2-7

CDR3nt: TGCGCCAGCAGCCAAGCTCGCGGGTTTGGGACTGAAGCTTTCTTT
CDR3aa: CASSQARGFGTEAFF
d_gene: NA
v_gene: TRBV4-1
abundance: many
j_gene: TRBJ1-1

CDR3nt: TGTGCCAGCAGCCAAACCACACTTATCTCTGGAAACACCATATATTTT
CDR3aa: CASSQTTLISGNTIYF
d_gene: NA
v_gene: TRBV9
abundance: many
j_gene: TRBJ1-3

CDR3nt: TGCAGTGCTAGATCCGGGACCCTGGGTAGCTTC
CDR3aa: CSARSGTLGSF
d_gene: NA
v_gene: TRBV20-1
abundance: NA
j_gene: TRBJ2-7

CDR3nt: TGTGCCAGCAGCTTGCTGTTAGAGGACACCGGGGAGCTGTTTTTT
CDR3aa: CASSLLLEDTGELFF
d_gene: NA
v_gene: TRBV5-4
abundance: many
j_gene: TRBJ2-2

CDR3nt: TGCAGTGCTATCCCAGTGTCCTACGAGCAGTACTTC
CDR3aa: CSAIPVSYEQYF
d_gene: NA
v_gene: TRBV20-1
abundance: many
j_gene: TRBJ2-7

CDR3nt: TGTGCCATCAGCTCGGGACAGGCCTATGGCTACACCTTC
CDR3aa: CAISSGQAYGYTF
d_gene: TRBD1
v_gene: TRBV10-3
abundance: NA
j_gene: TRBJ1-2

CDR3nt: TGTGCCAGCAGCTTAAATTCAGCTGGGAACACTGAAGCTTTCTTT
CDR3aa: CASSLNSAGNTEAFF
d_gene: NA
v_gene: TRBV11-2
abundance: few
j_gene: TRBJ1-1

CDR3nt: TGTGCCAGCCCAGACAACCGCCCGTTCTTC
CDR3aa: CASPDNRPFF
d_gene: NA
v_gene: TRBV7-9
abundance: NA
j_gene: TRBJ2-1

CDR3nt: TGTGCCAGCAGCTCGGACAGTTCGGACTATGGCTACACCTTC
CDR3aa: CASSSDSSDYGYTF
d_gene: NA
v_gene: TRBV7-9
abundance: NA
j_gene: TRBJ1-2

CDR3nt: TGTGCCAGCAGCCCGGAGTCAAAAGAGACTGAAGCTTTCTTT
CDR3aa: CASSPESKETEAFF
d_gene: NA
v_gene: TRBV7-8
abundance: many
j_gene: TRBJ1-1

CDR3nt: TGTGCCAGCAGCTTAGGGCAGGGCTACATCTACACTGAAGCTTTCTTT
CDR3aa: CASSLGQGYIYTEAFF
d_gene: NA
v_gene: TRBV7-2
abundance: once
j_gene: TRBJ1-1

CDR3nt: TGTGCCAGCAGGGTCCCAGGAAAAACTAACTATGGCTACACCTTC
CDR3aa: CASRVPGKTNYGYTF
d_gene: NA
v_gene: TRBV28
abundance: NA
j_gene: TRBJ1-2

CDR3nt: TGTGCCAGCAGTTTAGTGGGCGGGACGGGCTACGAGCAGTACTTC
CDR3aa: CASSLVGGTGYEQYF
d_gene: NA
v_gene: TRBV2
abundance: NA
j_gene: TRBJ2-7

CDR3nt: TGCAGCGTTGCAGGGGACAGTCGATCCTACGAGCAGTACTTC
CDR3aa: CSVAGDSRSYEQYF
d_gene: TRBD1
v_gene: TRBV29-1
abundance: once
j_gene: TRBJ2-7

CDR3nt: TGTGCCAGCGATGGAACTAGCTTCGAGAGCTATGGCTACACCTTC
CDR3aa: CASDGTSFESYGYTF
d_gene: NA
v_gene: TRBV19
abundance: many
j_gene: TRBJ1-2

CDR3nt: TGTGCCACCGCGGACAGGTTTAATGAAAAACTGTTTTTT
CDR3aa: CATADRFNEKLFF
d_gene: TRBD1
v_gene: TRBV27
abundance: NA
j_gene: TRBJ1-4

CDR3nt: TGTGCCAGCTTATTCAAGGGGCCGCTTGGGAATTCACCCCTCCACTTT
CDR3aa: CASLFKGPLGNSPLHF
d_gene: NA
v_gene: TRBV27
abundance: few
j_gene: TRBJ1-6

CDR3nt: TGTGCCAGCAGCGGCTCCGGGACAGGAGGCTACACCTTC
CDR3aa: CASSGSGTGGYTF
d_gene: TRBD1
v_gene: TRBV9
abundance: NA
j_gene: TRBJ1-2

CDR3nt: TGTGCCAGCAGCCTGGAGACAGGGGGCGATGGCTACACCTTC
CDR3aa: CASSLETGGDGYTF
d_gene: TRBD1
v_gene: TRBV2
abundance: NA
j_gene: TRBJ1-2

CDR3nt: TGCGCCAGCAGATCCGGGACCTCTGAGACCCAGTACTTC
CDR3aa: CASRSGTSETQYF
d_gene: NA
v_gene: TRBV10-2
abundance: many
j_gene: TRBJ2-5

CDR3nt: TGTGCCAGCAGCCTTCGGGGATACAACTATGGCTACACCTTC
CDR3aa: CASSLRGYNYGYTF
d_gene: NA
v_gene: TRBV6-2/TRBV6-3
abundance: many
j_gene: TRBJ1-2

CDR3nt: TGTGCCAGCAGCTTAACGGTGGCTGGGCACACCTTC
CDR3aa: CASSLTVAGHTF
d_gene: NA
v_gene: TRBV7-8
abundance: NA
j_gene: TRBJ1-2

CDR3nt: TGTGCCAGCAGCCTCGGGCCGACTAGCGGAGACCAAGAGACCCAGTACTTC
CDR3aa: CASSLGPTSGDQETQYF
d_gene: TRBD2
v_gene: TRBV9
abundance: NA
j_gene: TRBJ2-5

CDR3nt: TGCGCCAGCAGCCATTGGACAGCCATGAACACTGAAGCTTTCTTT
CDR3aa: CASSHWTAMNTEAFF
d_gene: NA
v_gene: TRBV4-3
abundance: NA
j_gene: TRBJ1-1

CDR3nt: TGCAGTTACTCGACACCGGGGGAGGGGGCCAACGTCCTGACTTTC
CDR3aa: CSYSTPGEGANVLTF
d_gene: NA
v_gene: TRBV20-1
abundance: NA
j_gene: TRBJ2-6

CDR3nt: TGTGCCATCAGTGAGGAGGGGTTTAGCAATCAGCCCCAGCATTTT
CDR3aa: CAISEEGFSNQPQHF
d_gene: NA
v_gene: TRBV10-3
abundance: once
j_gene: TRBJ1-5

CDR3nt: TGTGCCAGCAGTGTGAAGTTGGCAGGGCTCCAGGAGACCCAGTACTTC
CDR3aa: CASSVKLAGLQETQYF
d_gene: NA
v_gene: TRBV2
abundance: NA
j_gene: TRBJ2-5

CDR3nt: NA
CDR3aa: CATSDSRSSGANVLTFGAGELFF
d_gene: NA
v_gene: TRBV24-1
abundance: NA
j_gene: TRBJ2-2

CDR3nt: TGTGCCAGCAGCCAACAGACTAGCGGGAGGTTTGAGACCCAGTACTTC
CDR3aa: CASSQQTSGRFETQYF
d_gene: TRBD2
v_gene: TRBV3-1
abundance: NA
j_gene: TRBJ2-5

CDR3nt: TGCAGTGCTAGGGACAGCGATCAGCCCCAGCATTTT
CDR3aa: CSARDSDQPQHF
d_gene: NA
v_gene: TRBV20-1
abundance: NA
j_gene: TRBJ1-5

CDR3nt: TGTGCCAGCTGGACAGGGGGACGGAGGGCTTTCTTT
CDR3aa: CASWTGGRRAFF
d_gene: TRBD1
v_gene: TRBV6-1
abundance: NA
j_gene: TRBJ1-1

CDR3nt: TGTGCCAGCAGCTTAGCCGGGGGGGTCACCATATATTTT
CDR3aa: CASSLAGGVTIYF
d_gene: NA
v_gene: TRBV7-6
abundance: few
j_gene: TRBJ1-3

CDR3nt: TGTGCCAGCACACATTCCTTCTACGGCTACACCTTC
CDR3aa: CASTHSFYGYTF
d_gene: NA
v_gene: TRBV2
abundance: NA
j_gene: TRBJ1-2